The 24 T cell receptor beta chains listed next were all sequenced from one sample in a study of T cells after yellow fever vaccination (dated by TCRdb to the late 2010s). This specimen's treatment or condition label, interpreted: live attenuated yellow fever vaccine strain. Libraries were made using 5' RACE. Sequencing relied on an Illumina HiSeq 2500. TCRdb applied fastp at Q25 and MiXCR to the public reads, then kept only in-frame beta chains. Each record represents a unique CDR3 protein, reported with the most common genes and DNA among its rows. The sample table holds about 46,000 distinct CDR3 sequences, of which 5% to 8% were seen once. The ten largest account for more than 9% of the sample. This specimen consisted of PBMCs, either bulk or a sorted T-cell subset (CD4+, CD8+, memory, or dextramer-sorted; not recorded which), obtained 45 days after the yellow fever booster vaccination. The origin of the receptors is a man aged 25-40 years who received the YFV17D yellow fever vaccine.

This clonotype has only one observation. The germline gene is not matched at one end of the junction; a read error may be the cause. This chain joins TRBV3-1 and TRBJ2-7; D remains ambiguous. The CDR3 loop spans 14 amino acids. CDR1 and CDR2 (germline): LGHDT, YNNKEL (reference sequence). CDR3 protein: CASSLLGGSCEQYF. The CDR3, as DNA: TGTGCCAGCAGCCTCCTCGGCGGATCCTGCGAGCAGTACTTC.

Here the CDR3 DNA reads TGCAGTGCTACCAAAAACACCTACGAGCAGTACTTC. The encoded protein is CSATKNTYEQYF. The chain has TRBV20-1 and TRBJ2-7; D call uncertain. Trimming removed 4 bases from V and 2 bases from J, with 9 bases in between. There are 12 residues in the CDR3. Germline V lookup: CDR1 DFQATT, CDR2 SNEGSKA (reference sequence).

This clonotype has at least ten counts. Compared with germline, one end of the junction differs, possibly owing to a read error. This chain uses TRBV7-9 with TRBJ2-7; 9 positions match TRBD2. Germline V gene sequence: CDR1 SEHNR, CDR2 FQNEAQ (reference sequence). The CDR3 length is 16 residues. In DNA, the CDR3 is TGTGCCAGCAGCGTAGCTAGCGGGAAGAGCTCCTACGAGCAGTACTTC. Translated, it gives CASSVASGKSSYEQYF.

V and J are TRBV7-8 and TRBJ1-1; TRBD1 aligns across 7 bases. Germline CDR1 SGHVS, CDR2 FQNEAQ. The CDR3 has 14 amino acids. The ends lost 3 bases at V and 9 bases at J; junction bases unmatched: 10. The CDR3 nucleotides read TGTGCCAGCAGCTTGTTTCACCGGGACAGTAAAGCTTTCTTT. Protein product: CASSLFHRDSKAFF. The full variable domain, its missing parts supplied by reference TRBV7-8 and TRBJ1-1, is GAGVSQSPRYKVAKRGQDVALRCDPISGHVSLFWYQQALGQGPEFLTYFQNEAQLDKSGLPSDRFFAERPEGSVSTLKIQRTQQEDSAVYLCASSLFHRDSKAFFGQGTRLTVV.

In this sample, this clonotype turned up a few times. The chain combines TRBV6-2 or TRBV6-3 with TRBJ2-7, with a weak D call TRBD2 (5 bases). Per the germline V gene, CDR1 is MNHEY and CDR2 is SVGEGT. The V gene lost 4 bases and the J gene lost 4 bases, with 17 bases spanning the gap. CDR3 length: 15 amino acids. CDR3 sequence: CASSSRWTPSYEQYF. The CDR3 DNA is TGTGCCAGCAGTTCGAGGTGGACTCCCTCGTACGAGCAGTACTTC.

This clonotype has ten or more counts. V usage is TRBV5-6 and J usage is TRBJ2-1; no definite D call. V was pared by 1 base and J by 9 bases, with 14 bases between. Germline V gene lookup returns CDR1 SGHDT and CDR2 YYEEEE. This CDR3 has 14 residues. CDR3 residues: CASSLFLGNPEQFF. The CDR3 DNA reads as TGTGCCAGCAGCTTGTTTTTAGGGAATCCTGAGCAGTTCTTC. The full variable domain, rest sourced from reference TRBV5-6 and TRBJ2-1, is DAGVTQSPTHLIKTRGQQVTLRCSPKSGHDTVSWYQQALGQGPQFIFQYYEEEERQRGNFPDRFSGHQFPNYSSELNVNALLLGDSALYLCASSLFLGNPEQFFGPGTRLTVL.

There are many counts of this clonotype. The chain carries TRBV10-2 and TRBJ2-1; D remains ambiguous. V was trimmed by 2 bases and J by 2 bases, leaving 7 bases between them. Germline values: CDR1 WSHSY, CDR2 SAAADI. The length of the CDR3 is 14 residues. CDR3 nucleotides: TGCGCCAGCAGTGAGAAGGAGACCTACAATGAGCAGTTCTTC. Its protein is CASSEKETYNEQFF.

This clonotype showed up many times. The V and J genes are TRBV20-1 and TRBJ2-7; D uncertain. The CDR3 has 9 residues. V lost 5 bases and J 6 bases, leaving 5 bases between the germline ends. CDR1 DFQATT and CDR2 SNEGSKA come from the germline V gene (reference sequence). The CDR3 loop is CSASAEQYF. CDR3 nucleotide sequence: TGCAGTGCTTCGGCCGAGCAGTACTTC.

A note on this clonotype: A read error may explain this, as a much larger clone is one base away. This chain joins TRBV4-1 and TRBJ2-1; TRBD2 is a possible D gene (5 bases). The germline V gene encodes CDR1 MGHRA and CDR2 YSYEKL. The length of the CDR3 is 12 residues. The DNA of the CDR3 is TGCACCAGCAGCCAAGAAGCGGTAGCATTGTTCTTC. Protein product: CTSSQEAVALFF.

The table lists this clonotype with a few counts. The V gene is TRBV18, the J gene TRBJ1-1; D perhaps matches TRBD1 (5 bases). Trimming took 5 bases from V and 6 from J, leaving 10 bases between them. Germline V CDR1 and CDR2: KGHSH, LQKENI. The CDR3 length is 12 residues. The CDR3 region has the DNA TGTGCCAGCTCATCCGCCAGGGCTGAAGCTTTCTTT. Amino acid sequence: CASSSARAEAFF.

This clonotype showed up many times. This chain joins TRBV30 and TRBJ2-4; D is unresolved. The CDR3 runs to 13 residues. V dropped 6 bases and J dropped 0 bases, with 9 bases sitting between them. CDR1 is GTSNPN, CDR2 SVGIG, per germline (reference sequence). The CDR3 loop is CACSLEAKNIQYF. For the CDR3, the DNA is TGTGCCTGTTCCTTGGAAGCCAAAAACATTCAGTACTTC.

This clonotype was detected ten times or more. CDR3 sequence reads: CASSLELRSLHF. CDR3 nucleotide sequence: TGTGCCAGCAGTTTGGAGTTAAGATCCCTCCACTTT. The rearrangement uses TRBV28 and TRBJ1-6; the D is unclear. The V and J ends lost 3 bases and 14 bases respectively, with 11 bases between them. In germline, CDR1 is MDHEN, CDR2 SYDVKM. The CDR3 has 12 residues.

This chain connects TRBV6-5 to TRBJ2-1, with no clear D. The CDR3 sequence is 15 residues long. The V end was cut by 2 bases, the J end by 2 bases, with 10 bases between. Germline V gives CDR1 MNHEY, CDR2 SVGAGI. DNA of the CDR3: TGTGCCAGCAGTTACGGCCCCGAGGCCTACAATGAGCAGTTCTTC. This encodes CASSYGPEAYNEQFF.

This chain joins TRBV7-2 and TRBJ2-7; D is possibly TRBD2 (6 bases). Germline V lookup: CDR1 SGHTA, CDR2 FQGNSA. Deletions cut 6 bases from V and 7 bases from J, with 22 bases between. The CDR3 has 15 amino acids. The CDR3 nucleotides are TGTGCCAGCAGTTCCTCTTCGACTAGTAATCGAGAGCAGTACTTC. Protein product: CASSSSSTSNREQYF.

The chain has TRBV6-2 or TRBV6-3 and TRBJ1-1, with D possibly matching TRBD1 (5 bases). The V end lost 2 bases, the J end lost 3 bases, and 19 bases lay between the germline ends. CDR1 is MNHEY, CDR2 SVGEGT, per germline. The CDR3 has 17 amino acids. The CDR3 spells CASSYPGGAPVYTEAFF. CDR3 in DNA: TGTGCCAGCAGTTACCCCGGCGGGGCACCGGTTTACACTGAAGCTTTCTTT.

Ten or more counts support this clonotype. The genes are TRBV5-4 and TRBJ2-1; tentatively, D is TRBD2 (6 bases). Germline CDR1 SGHNT, CDR2 YYREEE (reference sequence). The V end lost 2 bases, the J end lost 0 bases, and 9 bases lay between the germline ends. The CDR3 consists of 15 residues. CDR3 bases: TGTGCCAGCAGCTTCGCCGGGGGCTCCTACAATGAGCAGTTCTTC. Protein product: CASSFAGGSYNEQFF.

This clonotype was observed many times. The CDR3 sequence is CASSPRLAGVPGEQYF. The CDR3 region has the DNA TGTGCCAGCAGCCCCAGACTAGCGGGAGTCCCGGGGGAGCAGTACTTC. The rearrangement uses TRBV9 and TRBJ2-7, with TRBD2 matching over 12 bases. The length of the CDR3 is 16 residues. Germline V lookup: CDR1 SGDLS, CDR2 YYNGEE. The J segment lost 7 bases and the V segment lost 4 bases, leaving 12 bases of the junction unmatched.

The chain couples TRBV2 to TRBJ1-2; D is ambiguous. V was shortened by 8 bases and J by 5 bases, with 21 bases between the two germline ends. This CDR3 is 15 amino acids long. The V gene's germline CDR1 is SNHLY and CDR2 FYNNEI. In DNA, the CDR3 is TGTGCCAGCCAAAGGAGGGAATCTTCCAATTATGGCTACACCTTC. Encoded protein: CASQRRESSNYGYTF.

This clonotype was seen many times. The chain has TRBV28 and TRBJ2-2; D might be TRBD1 or TRBD2, each matching 6 bases. Trimming shortened V by 7 bases and J by 7 bases, and 13 bases separated the two germline ends. This CDR3 contains 13 residues. Germline assignment: CDR1 MDHEN and CDR2 SYDVKM. CDR3 in DNA: TGTGCCAGCAAAAACGGGGGCGGCGGGGAGCTGTTTTTT. This encodes CASKNGGGGELFF. Complete variable domain (other parts from reference TRBV28 and TRBJ2-2): DVKVTQSSRYLVKRTGEKVFLECVQDMDHENMFWYRQDPGLGLRLIYFSYDVKMKEKGDIPEGYSVSREKKERFSLILESASTNQTSMYLCASKNGGGGELFFGEGSRLTVL.

The CDR3 bases are TGCGCCAGCAGCCAAGATCGATGGGGGAAAGGTGGAAACACCATATATTTT. It codes for CASSQDRWGKGGNTIYF. The V call is TRBV4-3, the J call TRBJ1-3; weak D call: TRBD1 (5 bases). Germline V CDR1 and CDR2: LGHNA, YSLEER. The V end was cut by 0 bases, the J end by 3 bases, with 15 bases between. CDR3 length: 17 residues.

This clonotype was seen repeatedly, ten times or more. The V and J genes are TRBV2 and TRBJ1-2, with D unclear. This CDR3 is built from 14 residues. The germline V and J ends were trimmed by 2 bases and 5 bases, with 12 bases remaining between them. CDR1 SNHLY and CDR2 FYNNEI come from the germline V gene. CDR3 coding DNA: TGTGCCAGCAGTGAAATGTACGGAGAGTATGGCTACACCTTC. Amino acids: CASSEMYGEYGYTF.

This clonotype was seen repeatedly, ten times or more. The chain links TRBV19 to TRBJ1-2; no clear D. The CDR3 extends over 13 amino acids. Between the trimmed V and J ends, which lost 7 bases and 5 bases, there was a span of 14 bases. Germline V lookup: CDR1 LNHDA, CDR2 SQIVND (reference sequence). The CDR3: CASTFGTEYGYTF. The CDR3, as DNA: TGTGCCAGTACCTTCGGTACGGAGTATGGCTACACCTTC.

Concerning this clonotype itself: This may be a read error, as it is one base from a much larger clone. The genes are TRBV29-1 and TRBJ2-7; D gene uncertain. Deletions cut 8 bases from V and 2 bases from J, with 13 bases between. This CDR3 is built from 12 residues. Germline V gives CDR1 SQVTM, CDR2 ANQGSEA. The CDR3 sequence: CSIRNGAYEQYF. In nucleotides, the CDR3 is TGCAGCATCCGGAACGGAGCCTACGAGCAGTACTTC.

This clonotype was seen only a few times. The chain is built from TRBV7-2 and TRBJ2-2; TRBD2 is a possible D gene (5 bases). The CDR3 sequence is 16 residues long. Germline CDR1 SGHTA, CDR2 FQGNSA. V was clipped by 6 bases and J by 5 bases, with 19 bases between them. The DNA for the CDR3 is TGTGCCAGCAGAGAACCGGGTCGGAGAGGGACCGGGGAGCTGTTTTTT. This sequence encodes CASREPGRRGTGELFF.